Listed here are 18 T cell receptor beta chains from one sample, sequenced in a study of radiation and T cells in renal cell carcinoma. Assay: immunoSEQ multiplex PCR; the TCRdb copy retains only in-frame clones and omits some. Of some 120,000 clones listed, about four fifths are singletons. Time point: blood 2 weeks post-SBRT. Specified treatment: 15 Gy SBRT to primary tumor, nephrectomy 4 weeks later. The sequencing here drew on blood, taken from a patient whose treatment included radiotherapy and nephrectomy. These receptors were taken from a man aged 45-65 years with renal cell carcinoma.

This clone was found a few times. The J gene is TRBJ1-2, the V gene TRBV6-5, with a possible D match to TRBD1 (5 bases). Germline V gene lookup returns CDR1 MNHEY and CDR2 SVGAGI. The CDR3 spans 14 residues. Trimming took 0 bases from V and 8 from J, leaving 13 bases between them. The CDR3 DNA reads TGTGCCAGCAGTTACTCGATCGGGGCCCGGGGCTACACCTTC. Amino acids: CASSYSIGARGYTF.

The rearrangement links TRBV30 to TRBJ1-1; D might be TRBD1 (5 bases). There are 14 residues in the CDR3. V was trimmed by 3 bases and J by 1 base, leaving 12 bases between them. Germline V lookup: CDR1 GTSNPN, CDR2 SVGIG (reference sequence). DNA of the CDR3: TGTGCCTGGAGGACGGGACTCACGAACACTGAAGCTTTCTTT. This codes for CAWRTGLTNTEAFF.

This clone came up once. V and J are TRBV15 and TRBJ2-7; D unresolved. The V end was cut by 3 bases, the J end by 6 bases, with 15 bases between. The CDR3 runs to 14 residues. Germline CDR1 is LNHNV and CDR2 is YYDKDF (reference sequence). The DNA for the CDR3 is TGTGCCACCAGCAGGCCGTGGGCTACTTCCGAGCAGTACTTC. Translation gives CATSRPWATSEQYF.

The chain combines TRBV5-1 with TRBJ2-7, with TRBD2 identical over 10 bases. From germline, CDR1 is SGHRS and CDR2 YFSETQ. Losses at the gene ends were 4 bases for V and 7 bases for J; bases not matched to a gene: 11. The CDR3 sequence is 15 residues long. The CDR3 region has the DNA TGCGCCAGCAGCGACGGGACTAGCGCGCCTAGGGAGCAGTACTTC. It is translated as CASSDGTSAPREQYF.

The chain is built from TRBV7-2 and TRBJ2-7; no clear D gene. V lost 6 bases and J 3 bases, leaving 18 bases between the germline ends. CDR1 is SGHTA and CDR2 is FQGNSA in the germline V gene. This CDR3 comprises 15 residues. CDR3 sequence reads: CASSPTGFGNYEQYF. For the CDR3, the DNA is TGTGCCAGCAGTCCGACTGGGTTCGGCAACTACGAGCAGTACTTC.

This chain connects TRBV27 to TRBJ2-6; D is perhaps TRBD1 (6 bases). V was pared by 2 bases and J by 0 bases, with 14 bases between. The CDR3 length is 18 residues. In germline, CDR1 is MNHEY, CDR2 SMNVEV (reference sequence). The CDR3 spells CASSLRQGLLSGANVLTF. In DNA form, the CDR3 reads TGTGCCAGCAGTTTACGGCAGGGGCTCCTCTCTGGGGCCAACGTCCTGACTTTC.

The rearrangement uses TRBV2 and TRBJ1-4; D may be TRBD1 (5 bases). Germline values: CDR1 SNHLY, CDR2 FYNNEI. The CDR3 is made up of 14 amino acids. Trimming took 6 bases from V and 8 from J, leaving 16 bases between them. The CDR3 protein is CASRRDGPGEKLFF. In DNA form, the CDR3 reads TGTGCCAGCAGGCGGGACGGCCCAGGAGAAAAACTGTTTTTT.

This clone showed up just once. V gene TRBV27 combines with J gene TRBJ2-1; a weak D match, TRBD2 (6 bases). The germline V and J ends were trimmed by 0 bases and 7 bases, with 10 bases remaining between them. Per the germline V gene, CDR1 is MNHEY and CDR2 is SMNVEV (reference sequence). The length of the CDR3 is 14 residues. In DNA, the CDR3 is TGTGCCAGCAGTTTATCGCGGGGTAGGAATGAGCAGTTCTTC. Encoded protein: CASSLSRGRNEQFF.

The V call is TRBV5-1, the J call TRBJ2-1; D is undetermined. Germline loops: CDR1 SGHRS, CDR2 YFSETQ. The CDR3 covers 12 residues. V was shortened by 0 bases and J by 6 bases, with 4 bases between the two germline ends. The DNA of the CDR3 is TGCGCCAGCAGCTTGGTCCCCAATGAGCAGTTCTTC. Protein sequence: CASSLVPNEQFF.

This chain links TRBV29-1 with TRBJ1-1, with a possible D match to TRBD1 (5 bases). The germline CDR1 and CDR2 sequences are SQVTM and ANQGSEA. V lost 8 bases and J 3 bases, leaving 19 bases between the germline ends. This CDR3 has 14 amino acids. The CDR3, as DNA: TGCAGCTCAAAACCCACAGGATTTGACACTGAAGCTTTCTTT. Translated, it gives CSSKPTGFDTEAFF.

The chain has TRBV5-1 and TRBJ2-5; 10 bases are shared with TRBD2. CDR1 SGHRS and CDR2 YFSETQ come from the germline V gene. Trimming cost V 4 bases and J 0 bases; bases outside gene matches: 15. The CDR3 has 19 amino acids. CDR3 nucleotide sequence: TGCGCCAGCAGCCTCGAATGGGTACTAGCGGGGCACAACCAAGAGACCCAGTACTTC. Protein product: CASSLEWVLAGHNQETQYF.

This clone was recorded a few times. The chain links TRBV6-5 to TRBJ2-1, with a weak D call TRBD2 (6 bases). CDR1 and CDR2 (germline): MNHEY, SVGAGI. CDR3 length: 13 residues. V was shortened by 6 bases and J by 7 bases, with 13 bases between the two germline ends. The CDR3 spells CASSRGVGNEQFF. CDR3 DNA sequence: TGTGCCAGCAGCCGCGGGGTGGGGAATGAGCAGTTCTTC.

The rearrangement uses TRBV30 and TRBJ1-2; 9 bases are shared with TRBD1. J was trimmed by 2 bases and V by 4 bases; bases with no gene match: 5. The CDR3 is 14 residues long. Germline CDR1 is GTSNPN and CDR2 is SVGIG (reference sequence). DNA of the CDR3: TGTGCCTGGAACCCCGGGACAGGGAACTATGGCTACACCTTC. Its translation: CAWNPGTGNYGYTF.

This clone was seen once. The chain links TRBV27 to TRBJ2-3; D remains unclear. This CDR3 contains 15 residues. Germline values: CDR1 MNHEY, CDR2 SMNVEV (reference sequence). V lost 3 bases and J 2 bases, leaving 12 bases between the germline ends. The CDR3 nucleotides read TGTGCCAGCAGTTTCAGCGCGTTCACCACAGATACGCAGTATTTT. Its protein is CASSFSAFTTDTQYF.

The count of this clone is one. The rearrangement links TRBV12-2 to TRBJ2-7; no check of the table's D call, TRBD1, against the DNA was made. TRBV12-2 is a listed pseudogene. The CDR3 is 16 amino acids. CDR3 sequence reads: CASLHLRDKYSYEQYF. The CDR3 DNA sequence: TGTGCAAGTCTCCACCTCCGGGACAAATATTCCTACGAGCAGTACTTC.

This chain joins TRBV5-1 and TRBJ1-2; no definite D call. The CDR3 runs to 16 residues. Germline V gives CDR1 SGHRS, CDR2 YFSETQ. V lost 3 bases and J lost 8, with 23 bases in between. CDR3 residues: CASSYLEQPLSQGYTF. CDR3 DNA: TGCGCCAGCAGCTACCTAGAACAGCCACTATCTCAGGGCTACACCTTC.

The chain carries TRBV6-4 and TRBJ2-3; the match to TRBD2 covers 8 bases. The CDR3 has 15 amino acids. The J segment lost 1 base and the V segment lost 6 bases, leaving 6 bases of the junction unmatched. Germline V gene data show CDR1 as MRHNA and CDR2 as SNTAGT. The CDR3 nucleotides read TGTGCCAGCAGGCCAACAGCGGGGGGCACAGATACGCAGTATTTT. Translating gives CASRPTAGGTDTQYF.

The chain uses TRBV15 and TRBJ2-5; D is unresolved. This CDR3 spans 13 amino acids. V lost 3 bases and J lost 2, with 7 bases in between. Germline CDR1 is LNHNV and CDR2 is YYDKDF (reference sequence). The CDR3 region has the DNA TGTGCCACCAGCAGGGCGATACAAGAGACCCAGTACTTC. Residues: CATSRAIQETQYF.